The following is a TCR beta chain sequence with its context. Its matching antigen is unknown. This specimen belongs to a study of OX40 agonist ivuxolimab in advanced cancers. Study at large: Cohort: approximately 79% men, mean age roughly 60, aged about 20 to 79. Whole-study results and caveats: By week 6 at 0.1 to 3.0 mg/kg, blood CD4+ and CD8+ T cells had expanded clonally.

V was pared by 4 bases and J by 7 bases, with 11 bases between. CDR1 LNHDA and CDR2 SQIVND come from the germline V gene (reference sequence). The CDR3 runs to 14 residues. The repertoire was sequenced with immunoSEQ multiplex PCR; TCRdb's copy has only in-frame clones and lacks some. This table has around 37,000 clones, roughly 76% appearing once. The J gene is TRBJ1-6, the V gene TRBV19; no clear D gene. The TCR sequence derives from an adult with an advanced solid tumor such as melanoma, head and neck, liver or kidney cancer. Material: CD4+ or CD8+ T cells sorted from blood, obtained in a trial of the OX40 agonist ivuxolimab. Written as DNA, the CDR3 is TGTGCCAGTAGTAAAGGCAGACTAAATTCACCCCTCCACTTT. The encoded protein is CASSKGRLNSPLHF.